This T cell receptor (beta chain) appears in the sequencing data of a study of control samples from healthy donors and cancer patients. V shed 3 bases and J shed 0 bases, with 14 bases lying between them. The V gene's germline CDR1 is LGHNA and CDR2 YNFKEQ. The CDR3 covers 16 residues. Assay used: immunoSEQ multiplex PCR; TCRdb lists only in-frame clones, some missing. The sample gives about 120,000 clones, roughly nine tenths of which show up once; less than 9.5% is in the top ten. The receptor comes from a woman under 30 in good health. The V call is TRBV4-2, the J call TRBJ1-1; D possibly corresponds to TRBD1 (5 bases). Specimen: blood. The CDR3 here is CASSQAPTGMNTEAFF. DNA of the CDR3: TGTGCCAGCAGCCAGGCTCCTACAGGTATGAACACTGAAGCTTTCTTT.